The rows below give T cell receptor beta chains drawn from one sample of a study of blood T cell repertoires in COVID-19. The protocol was immunoSEQ multiplex PCR, while the TCRdb copy is restricted to in-frame clones and leaves out a portion. The table has approximately 280,000 clones, 85% seen once. What was sequenced was PBMCs or T cells enriched from blood (not recorded which). All receptors derive from a woman in her forties or fifties who had recovered from COVID-19. CDR3s include the opening cysteine and the closing phenylalanine or tryptophan. The order of the fields is clone size, J gene, D gene, V gene, CDR3 DNA, CDR3 protein. A D gene is named only where the DNA matches it firmly. A clone size is listed for some rows: how often the clone was seen (once, few, many), or a class if it is expanded.

>NA|TRBJ2-5|TRBD1|TRBV12-5
TGTGCTAGTGGCCTGGGGACAGCGACCCCGGAGACCCAGTACTTC
CASGLGTATPETQYF
>NA|TRBJ1-1|TRBD1|TRBV5-1
TGCGCCAGCAGCTTGGTTGGGACAGGGGATATTACTGAAGCTTTCTTT
CASSLVGTGDITEAFF
>NA|TRBJ1-1|NA|TRBV7-8
TGTGCCAGCAGCTTAGAAGGGGCCAACACTGAAGCTTTCTTT
CASSLEGANTEAFF
>NA|TRBJ1-1|NA|TRBV7-9
TGTGCCAGCAGCCCTAGGCTTGCAGGGGAGTTCGGAGCTTTCTTT
CASSPRLAGEFGAFF
>NA|TRBJ1-2|NA|TRBV27
TGTGCCAGCAGTTTATCTTCAGGGAATTTAAGTGGCTACACCTTC
CASSLSSGNLSGYTF
>NA|TRBJ2-7|NA|TRBV9
TGTGCCAGCAGCGTAGAGGGGCTACCCTCCTACGAGCAGTACTTC
CASSVEGLPSYEQYF
>NA|TRBJ1-4|NA|TRBV3-1/TRBV3-2
TGTGCCAGCAGCGTGGCGGGGGGCCAAACGGGACTGTTTTTT
CASSVAGGQTGLFF
>once|TRBJ2-4|NA|TRBV4-3
TGCGCCAGCAGCTTACAAAAGGGGGATAGGGACATTCAGTACTTC
CASSLQKGDRDIQYF
>NA|TRBJ1-4|NA|TRBV5-1
TGCGCCAGCAGCTTGTCGGCGAGAGGTGCAACTAATGAAAAACTGTTTTTT
CASSLSARGATNEKLFF
>NA|TRBJ2-3|TRBD2|TRBV4-2
TGTGCCAGCAGCCTGCGAGCCTCCGGGACAGGGGCCCTAGCGGGGGGGCCTACAGATACGCAGTATTTT
CASSLRASGTGALAGGPTDTQYF
>NA|TRBJ2-7|TRBD2|TRBV5-1
TGCGCCAGCAGCTTGGACCTACTAGCGGGGGGGCACGAGCAGTACTTC
CASSLDLLAGGHEQYF
>NA|TRBJ2-1|TRBD2|TRBV3-1/TRBV3-2
TGTGCCAGCAGCCTTACTAGGACTAGCATTCTTGAGCAGTTCTTC
CASSLTRTSILEQFF
>few|TRBJ2-1|NA|TRBV7-9
TGTGCCAGCAGCTTAGGTTCTGACAGGCTTTTCTACAATGAGCAGTTCTTC
CASSLGSDRLFYNEQFF
>few|TRBJ1-3|NA|TRBV4-2
TGTGCCAGCAGCCAAGAAAGGGGTAACACCATATATTTT
CASSQERGNTIYF
>NA|TRBJ2-2|TRBD2|TRBV24-1
TGTGCCACCAGTGACAGACTAGCGGGGACAACCGGGGAGCTGTTTTTT
CATSDRLAGTTGELFF
>NA|TRBJ2-7|NA|TRBV11-3
TGTGCCAGCAGCGGGGACAACTCCTACGAGCAGTACTTC
CASSGDNSYEQYF
>NA|TRBJ1-1|NA|TRBV25-1
TGTGCCACGAGTCTGAACACTGAAGCTTTCTTT
CATSLNTEAFF
>NA|TRBJ2-1|TRBD1|TRBV4-1
TGCGCCAGCAGCCAAGATCGACGTCAGGGGGCAGCGAATGAGCAGTTCTTC
CASSQDRRQGAANEQFF
>NA|TRBJ2-3|TRBD2|TRBV6-1
TGTGCCAGCAGTGTAGCGGGGGGGCAGTCAGATACGCAGTATTTT
CASSVAGGQSDTQYF
>NA|TRBJ2-1|TRBD2|TRBV2
TGTGCCAGCAGTCAGACTAGCGGGAGGCACAATGAGCAGTTCTTC
CASSQTSGRHNEQFF
>NA|TRBJ2-1|NA|TRBV5-4
TGTGCCAGCAGCTTCAGTTCACAGGGTGTAAATGAGCAGTTCTTC
CASSFSSQGVNEQFF
>NA|TRBJ2-7|NA|TRBV15
TGTGCCACCAGCAGTTCTCCGGCGGCCTACGAGCAGTACTTC
CATSSSPAAYEQYF
>NA|TRBJ1-6|TRBD1|TRBV4-3
TGCGCCAGCAGCCCAACGACAGGGTGGCATTCACCCCTCCACTTT
CASSPTTGWHSPLHF
>NA|TRBJ2-3|NA|TRBV5-4
TGTGCCAGCAGCCTATGGGGAGCAGATACGCAGTATTTT
CASSLWGADTQYF
>NA|TRBJ2-7|NA|TRBV18
TGTGCCAGCTCACCAGAATCATCAGGTCCCTACGAGCAGTACTTC
CASSPESSGPYEQYF
>NA|TRBJ1-2|NA|TRBV13
TGTGCCAGCAGCCGTATCAGGGGTAGCTACACCTTC
CASSRIRGSYTF
>few|TRBJ2-1|NA|TRBV28
TGTGCCAGCAGTTTATTAGTACGGTACAATGAGCAGTTCTTC
CASSLLVRYNEQFF
>NA|TRBJ1-3|NA|TRBV27
TGTGCCAGCAGGGAGGGCGGGGGAAACACCATATATTTT
CASREGGGNTIYF
>NA|TRBJ2-3|NA|TRBV7-2
TGTGCCAGCAGCACCTACAGGGGCACAGATACGCAGTATTTT
CASSTYRGTDTQYF
>NA|TRBJ2-7|NA|TRBV11-2
TGTGCCAGCAGGGTCGAAGGGTCGGCGGGCGAGCAGTACTTC
CASRVEGSAGEQYF
>NA|TRBJ2-5|TRBD2|TRBV28
TGTGCCAGCAGTCCCCTCGGGATTGGGGCGGGGGGAGAGTATACCCAGTACTTC
CASSPLGIGAGGEYTQYF
>NA|TRBJ2-2|NA|TRBV6-1
TGTGCCAGCAGTGACAGGGGCCCCAACACCGGGGAGCTGTTTTTT
CASSDRGPNTGELFF
>NA|TRBJ2-7|TRBD1|TRBV5-1
TGCGCCAGCAGCTTGTGGGTGACAGGGATGCCCGAGCAGTACTTC
CASSLWVTGMPEQYF
>NA|TRBJ2-7|NA|TRBV27
TGTGCCAGCAGTCCATATCGAGCGGGCTCGTCCTACGAGCAGTACTTC
CASSPYRAGSSYEQYF
>once|TRBJ2-1|NA|TRBV18
TGTGCCAGCTCACCTTCGGGGGTCGAGCAGTTCTTC
CASSPSGVEQFF
>NA|TRBJ2-5|NA|TRBV18
TGTGCCAGCTCACCTGCCTCAGTTCAAGAGACCCAGTACTTC
CASSPASVQETQYF
>NA|TRBJ2-3|TRBD2|TRBV11-3
TGTGCCAGCAGCTTAGGAGCGGGAGATCTTGATACGCAGTATTTT
CASSLGAGDLDTQYF
>NA|TRBJ2-3|NA|TRBV19
TGTGCCAGTAGTATAGACAGGGCAAGGGGCACAGATACGCAGTATTTT
CASSIDRARGTDTQYF
>NA|TRBJ1-1|TRBD1|TRBV3-1/TRBV3-2
TGTGCCAGCAGCCAGCCGGGACAGGGGTTTGAAGCTTTCTTT
CASSQPGQGFEAFF